Listed below are T cell receptor beta chains from one sample, sequenced in a study of long-term antiretroviral therapy in people with HIV. Method: immunoSEQ multiplex PCR; TCRdb's copy keeps in-frame clones and lacks some. The sample carries about 17,000 clones, 76% recorded once. The sample consisted of unsorted PBMCs, taken just under 2.6 years before starting antiretroviral therapy. Receptors were obtained from a woman aged 50 to 60 with HIV. Each CDR3 is given with its conserved first and last residue.

>TRBJ2-5|TRBV28
CASSLWHNQETQYF
>TRBJ1-1|TRBV9
CASSPPGRGMNTEAFF
>TRBJ2-5|TRBV13
CASSGWQQETQYF
>TRBJ2-2|TRBV30
CAWGGLAGNTGELFF
>TRBJ1-2|TRBV21-1
CASSKGAGGKYGYTF
>TRBJ2-1|TRBV5-5
CASSLDSYNEQFF
>TRBJ1-3|TRBV4-1
CASSQVVGVLSGNTIYF
>TRBJ1-1|TRBV6-5
CASSWGGSAQAFF
>TRBJ2-1|TRBV29-1
CSVDRQDNEQFF
>TRBJ2-1|TRBV28
CASREGYEQFF